This T cell receptor (beta chain) originates from a study of STAT5B mutations in CD4+ large granular lymphocyte leukemia. Study-level results: TRBV06-family usage was enriched in top patient clones (8/27) versus controls (2/35).

CDR1 and CDR2 (germline): MNHEY, SMNVEV (reference sequence). The ends lost 8 bases at V and 10 bases at J; junction bases unmatched: 7. This CDR3 is built from 12 residues. Here immunoSEQ multiplex PCR was the method, and the copy in TCRdb shows in-frame clones only, minus some. The table has tens of thousands of clones, more than 80% seen once. Remarks on this clone: Its specificity is not known.

This TCR derives from a human donor in good health. Sequences were obtained from CD4+ T cells from blood buffy coats. The V call is TRBV27, the J call TRBJ2-1; 8 nucleotides agree with TRBD1. CDR3 protein: CASWLGTGEQFF. The CDR3 DNA is TGTGCCAGCTGGCTGGGGACAGGCGAGCAGTTCTTC.